This T cell receptor (beta chain) was sequenced during a study of CD8 T cells in Susac syndrome. The study's findings and limits: Susac CD8+ cells expanded clonally the most in TEMRA cells and in active patients.

Reverse transcription of roughly 0.45 to 1 ug RNA used random hexamers. Amplification of TCR beta CDR3 across 54 Vbeta and 13 Jbeta was performed with immunoSEQ multiplex PCR. Using its own MiXCR run on the immunoSEQ multiplex PCR reads, TCRdb lists one record per CDR3 protein. The sample shows tens of thousands of distinct CDR3 sequences, 95% to 97% of them seen only once. About this clonotype itself: The antigen remains unidentified.

This CDR3 comprises 13 residues. Germline CDR1 is MDHEN and CDR2 is SYDVKM. V was shortened by 3 bases and J by 7 bases, with 10 bases between the two germline ends. This TCR came from a human donor with Susac syndrome. The V and J genes are TRBV28 and TRBJ1-5; D not certain. Sample: CD8+ T cells from PBMCs. The DNA of the CDR3 is TGTGCCAGCAGTTTCGCGGGCGGACAGCCCCAGCATTTT. It is translated as CASSFAGGQPQHF. The full variable domain, in which reference TRBV28 and TRBJ1-5 provide the parts outside the CDR3, is DVKVTQSSRYLVKRTGEKVFLECVQDMDHENMFWYRQDPGLGLRLIYFSYDVKMKEKGDIPEGYSVSREKKERFSLILESASTNQTSMYLCASSFAGGQPQHFGDGTRLSIL.